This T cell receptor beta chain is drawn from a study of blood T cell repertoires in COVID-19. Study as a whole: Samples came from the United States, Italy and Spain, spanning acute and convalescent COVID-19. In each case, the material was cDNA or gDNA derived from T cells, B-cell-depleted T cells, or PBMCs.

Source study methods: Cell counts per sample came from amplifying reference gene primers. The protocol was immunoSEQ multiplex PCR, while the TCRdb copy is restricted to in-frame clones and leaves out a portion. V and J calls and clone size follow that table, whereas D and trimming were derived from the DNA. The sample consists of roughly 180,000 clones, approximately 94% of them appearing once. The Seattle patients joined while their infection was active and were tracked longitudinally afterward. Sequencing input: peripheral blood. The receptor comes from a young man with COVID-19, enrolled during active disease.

The CDR3 spells CASSYDIGQGYTYF. The CDR3 region has the DNA TGTGCCAGCAGCTACGACATTGGACAGGGGTATACCTATTTT. The chain recombines TRBV27 with TRBJ2-3, with 9 bases that match TRBD1. With 6 bases clipped from V and 15 bases from J, the junction kept 16 bases outside the gene matches. The CDR3 totals 14 residues. CDR1 MNHEY and CDR2 SMNVEV come from the germline V gene (reference sequence).